Included here is one T cell receptor beta chain sequence, with context. This clonotype has only a few counts. What antigen it recognizes has not been identified. Base-call qualities are not available, and no considerably larger clone is one nucleotide away. The libraries included unique molecular identifier barcodes, and the barcodes were used to quantify clonotypes. Qiagen AllPrep DNA/RNA Micro kits were used to isolate total RNA, and an Agilent TapeStation was used to check RNA quality. TCR beta libraries were constructed by 5' RACE, in which cDNA synthesis was followed by two PCR steps with TCR beta constant-region gene-specific primers. Sequencing of the TCR beta libraries was done on an Illumina MiSeq platform. Per the authors' processing: MIGEC, MiXCR and VDJtools were used to process the reads. To get a clonotype's frequency, the unique molecular identifiers belonging to that clonotype were divided by all unique molecular identifiers in the sample. The raw public reads went through TCRdb reprocessing: fastp at Q25, MiXCR clone calling, in-frame beta chains kept. Rows merge per CDR3 protein into single entries with the most common DNA and genes. The V and J calls shown here were made by TCRdb, not taken from the authors' results. In this sample the table shows 20,000 to 25,000 distinct CDR3 sequences, over 2.5% of which occur a single time. Approximately 30% of the sample belongs to the ten largest clones.

The data are from a study of beta chain bispecific antibodies for T cell cancers (dated by TCRdb to the early 2020s). About the study as a whole: Healthy donor T cells were cocultured with T cell leukemia lines and bispecific antibodies, and TRBV sequencing of the surviving cells was then used to measure how much each TRBV family was depleted.

T cells were expanded from blood mononuclear cells for around 3 days using either anti-CD3 antibody OKT3 or CD3/CD28 Dynabeads. The culture conditions for expanded T cells were RPMI 1640 plus 10% fetal bovine serum, recombinant human IL-2 (approximately 100 IU/ml) and IL-7 (roughly 4.5 ng/ml). Each coculture mixed 5 x 10^4 target cells and 5 x 10^4 normal T cells with bispecific antibody in 95 to 100 ul and was incubated at 37 degrees C for around 16 hours. Every bispecific antibody was made of two single-chain variable fragments expressed in a single-chain diabody format with a His tag. The effector T cells were obtained from healthy human donors, with peripheral blood mononuclear cells isolated from leukapheresis samples by Ficoll density gradient centrifugation. The investigation overall reported the following: Leukemia cell line cells were mixed with normal T cells in each sequenced sample, and most of the targeted TRBV signal was derived from the leukemia cells rather than from the normal T cells.

The TCR sequence derives from a human donor in good health. Some clones in this sample may be carry-over from other donors' samples. The sequenced sample was healthy donor T cells cultured with leukemia cells.

In nucleotides, the sequence is TGTGCCACCAGCCCTAGGGACTCTGGGGCCAACGTCCTGACTTTC. Its protein reads: CATSPRDSGANVLTF. The chain was built from TRBV15 and TRBJ2-6, with the D gene too uncertain to name. Cut back by 5 bases and 0 bases, the V and J ends lie 8 bases apart. The CDR3 covers 15 residues, taking in both the cysteine and the phenylalanine. The sequence is cut down to CDR3 DNA, 45 bases in frame from base 1. CDR1 and CDR2, per the germline V gene (reference sequence), are LNHNV and YYDKDF. Outside the CDR3, residues come from the reference TRBV15 and TRBJ2-6 proteins, so the full variable domain is: DAMVIQNPRYQVTQFGKPVTLSCSQTLNHNVMYWYQQKSSQAPKLLFHYYDKDFNNEADTPDNFQSRRPNTSFCFLDIRSPGLGDTAMYLCATSPRDSGANVLTFGAGSRLTVL.